The rows below give T cell receptor beta chains drawn from one sample of a study of T cells of healthy individuals. TCRdb ran MiXCR on the 5' RACE reads and lists one entry per CDR3 protein. The sample shows 45,000 to 60,000 distinct CDR3 sequences, 14% to 15% of them seen only once. Receptors were obtained from a human donor in good health. The CDR3 runs from the conserved cysteine through the conserved F or W. The order of the fields is CDR3 DNA, CDR3 protein, CDR3 length, J gene, clone size, D gene, V gene. A D gene is named only where the DNA matches it firmly. A row's size may be missing; if present it is once, few, many or a size class.

TGTGCCAGCAGTGAGTCCTGGGGCAATCAGCCCCAGCATTTT,CASSESWGNQPQHF,14,TRBJ1-5,NA,NA,TRBV2
TGTGCCAGTAGCCACAGGGGGGGGAACACTGAAGCTTTCTTT,CASSHRGGNTEAFF,14,TRBJ1-1,NA,TRBD1,TRBV19
TGCGCCAGCAGCCAGGGCCACGAGCAGTACTTC,CASSQGHEQYF,11,TRBJ2-7,NA,NA,TRBV5-1
TGTGCCAGCAGCACAGGACAGGGGAATGAAAAACTGTTTTTT,CASSTGQGNEKLFF,14,TRBJ1-4,many,TRBD1,TRBV9
TGTGCCAGCACAAACGGGACTAGCGTTTCCGGGGAGCTGTTTTTT,CASTNGTSVSGELFF,15,TRBJ2-2,NA,TRBD2,TRBV19
TGCGCCAGCAGCCTAGCTGAGCGGGCACCCACAGATACGCAGTATTTT,CASSLAERAPTDTQYF,16,TRBJ2-3,NA,NA,TRBV5-1
TGTGCCAGCACCCCCCCCAGGGGACCCCTCCACTTT,CASTPPRGPLHF,12,TRBJ1-6,NA,NA,TRBV28
TGTGCCAGCAGCCCCGGGACAGGGAGTCGCAATCAGCCCCAGCATTTT,CASSPGTGSRNQPQHF,16,TRBJ1-5,many,TRBD1,TRBV7-9
TGTGCCAGCAGCGTAGCGGTACGGGGGGAGCAGTTCTTC,CASSVAVRGEQFF,13,TRBJ2-1,NA,NA,TRBV9
TGTGCCAGCAGCGTATCGGGAGGGACCAATGAGCAGTTCTTC,CASSVSGGTNEQFF,14,TRBJ2-1,few,TRBD2,TRBV7-7
TGCAGTGCTAGAGATTCCGGGACTGGAAACACCATATATTTT,CSARDSGTGNTIYF,14,TRBJ1-3,many,NA,TRBV20-1
TGCGCCAGCAGCTTGGCTAGCCCTAGCACAGATACGCAGTATTTT,CASSLASPSTDTQYF,15,TRBJ2-3,NA,NA,TRBV5-1
TGTGCCATCAGCAGGGACTCCTACGAGCAGTACTTC,CAISRDSYEQYF,12,TRBJ2-7,NA,NA,TRBV10-3
TGCGCCAGCAGCTTGGCACCAGGGGGAGAGACCCAGTACTTC,CASSLAPGGETQYF,14,TRBJ2-5,many,TRBD1,TRBV5-1
TGTGCCAGCGCGGGCGGGAGAAACACTGAAGCTTTCTTT,CASAGGRNTEAFF,13,TRBJ1-1,NA,NA,TRBV2
TGTGCCACCAGTAAATTTCGGACAGACCCCCCCTACAATGAGCAGTTCTTC,CATSKFRTDPPYNEQFF,17,TRBJ2-1,many,NA,TRBV24-1
TGTGCCAGCAGTTTGAGGCGGGGGGAAGTTGGCTACACCTTC,CASSLRRGEVGYTF,14,TRBJ1-2,many,NA,TRBV27
TGTGCCAGCAGTTACTCGAAAGGCTCCCTGTATGGCTACACCTTC,CASSYSKGSLYGYTF,15,TRBJ1-2,NA,NA,TRBV6-2/TRBV6-3
TGTGCCAGCAGTGAATCCCAGCGGGCTGAAGCTTTCTTT,CASSESQRAEAFF,13,TRBJ1-1,many,NA,TRBV25-1
TGCAGTGCTAGAGTCGAATCGACAGGGACTCATTCACCCCTCCACTTT,CSARVESTGTHSPLHF,16,TRBJ1-6,few,TRBD1,TRBV20-1
TGTGCCAGCAGCGTGACAGGGGGGAACACTGAAGCTTTCTTT,CASSVTGGNTEAFF,14,TRBJ1-1,many,TRBD1,TRBV7-9
TGTGCCAGCAGTTTCGACAGGGGGCAGGGCACAGATACGCAGTATTTT,CASSFDRGQGTDTQYF,16,TRBJ2-3,few,TRBD1,TRBV27
TGTGCCAGCAGCCGGGCCCTATCGGGGGGGCCCGAGACCCAGTACTTC,CASSRALSGGPETQYF,16,TRBJ2-5,NA,TRBD2,TRBV12-3/TRBV12-4
TGCAGCGTTGAAGGGGGAGTCCGGACCGGGGAGCTGTTTTTT,CSVEGGVRTGELFF,14,TRBJ2-2,NA,NA,TRBV29-1